This T cell receptor (beta chain) was identified during a study of blood T cell repertoires in COVID-19. Background on the study: COVID-19 samples from acute and convalescent phases originated in the United States, Italy and Spain.

Participants reported their clinical history, and cohort assignment relied on those reports. Donors in Cohort 3 who had recovered were those with two negative PCRs, healthcare professional clearance, or resolution of their symptoms. With 5 bases removed from V and 7 bases from J, the gap between germline ends came to 17 bases. The CDR3 sequence is 14 residues long. Per germline, CDR1 SGHVS and CDR2 FQNEAQ. The table came from immunoSEQ multiplex PCR; TCRdb's copy has only in-frame clones and leaves some out. This sample has 360,000 or so clones, with less than 90% found just once. The sample consisted of PBMCs or T cells enriched from blood (not recorded which). The chain joins TRBV7-8 to TRBJ1-1, with D unresolved. The sequence came from a woman in her forties or fifties who had recovered from COVID-19. The CDR3 DNA follows: TGTGCCAGCAGCACAAAGACACCAACCCTTGAAGCTTTCTTT. This codes for CASSTKTPTLEAFF.